These 13 T cell receptor beta chains originate from one sample sequenced in a study of T-cell reconstitution after alpha-beta-depleted transplantation in children. Unique molecular identifiers were incorporated when the TCRbeta library was constructed. In TCRdb, the PCR reads were re-called with MiXCR into one record per CDR3 protein. This table has about 260,000 distinct CDR3 sequences, approximately 8% appearing once. Material: PBMCs, mostly from graft donor cells, obtained 180 days after TCRalphabeta/CD19-depleted stem cell transplant. Source of these receptors: a male patient aged 10-17 years who had a stem cell transplant for acute lymphoblastic leukemia, so the T cells may come from the graft donor.

This clonotype was seen at least ten times. This chain connects TRBV9 to TRBJ2-3; D call uncertain. CDR1 is SGDLS, CDR2 YYNGEE, per germline. V lost 3 bases, J lost 1 base, and 9 bases lay in between. The CDR3 contains 14 residues. Here the CDR3 DNA reads TGTGCCAGCAGCGAGGACGGCCGCACAGATACGCAGTATTTT. Amino acids: CASSEDGRTDTQYF.

The sample holds many counts of this clonotype. The V gene is TRBV4-2, the J gene TRBJ2-5; TRBD1 is a possible D gene (5 bases). Germline values: CDR1 LGHNA, CDR2 YNFKEQ. V was clipped by 4 bases and J by 7 bases, with 19 bases between them. The CDR3 loop spans 15 amino acids. The CDR3 DNA sequence: TGTGCCAGCAGCCTGGGGTTATTGGGGCCGTTGACCCAGTACTTC. This translates into CASSLGLLGPLTQYF.

With regard to this clonotype: This could be a read error, since a much larger clone is one nucleotide away. The chain employs TRBV7-2 and TRBJ2-7; perhaps TRBD1 as D (6 bases). Germline CDR1 SGHTA, CDR2 FQGNSA. V lost 4 bases to trimming and J lost 0 bases, with 13 bases between them. This CDR3 spans 15 amino acids. The CDR3 loop reads CASSSTGFNSYEQYF. The DNA of the CDR3 is TGTGCCAGCAGCTCTACAGGGTTTAACTCCTACGAGCAGTACTTC. Based on the CDR3 plus reference TRBV7-2 and TRBJ2-7, the full variable domain is GAGVSQSPSNKVTEKGKDVELRCDPISGHTALYWYRQSLGQGLEFLIYFQGNSAPDKSGLPSDRFSAERTGGSVSTLTIQRTQQEDSAVYLCASSSTGFNSYEQYFGPGTRLTVT.

This clonotype was seen at least ten times. V is TRBV24-1 and J is TRBJ2-1, with TRBD1 matching 9 bases. Looked up from germline, CDR1 is KGHDR and CDR2 is SFDVKD. CDR3 size: 17 residues. The trim removed 0 bases at V and 6 bases at J, leaving 8 bases unmatched. CDR3 region: CATSDLGGTGNLNEQFF. In DNA form, the CDR3 reads TGTGCCACCAGTGATTTGGGTGGGACAGGGAATCTCAATGAGCAGTTCTTC.

This clonotype has ten or more counts. The chain links TRBV27 to TRBJ2-3, with D perhaps matching TRBD2 (5 bases). This CDR3 has 16 amino acids. Germline CDR1 is MNHEY and CDR2 is SMNVEV (reference sequence). Trimming pared 5 bases from V and 4 bases from J, leaving 19 bases between. The CDR3 spells CASSRRGPSTADTQYF. The CDR3 bases are TGTGCCAGCAGTCGCCGAGGGCCGTCTACGGCAGATACGCAGTATTTT.

This clonotype has at least ten counts. The chain joins TRBV9 to TRBJ2-7; TRBD2 agrees at 7 bases. The CDR3 has 14 residues. V dropped 4 bases and J dropped 4; count of bases not matched to a gene: 8. Germline CDR1 reads SGDLS; CDR2 reads YYNGEE. The CDR3 sequence: CASSPQRGPYEQYF. The CDR3 bases are TGTGCCAGCAGCCCCCAGCGGGGACCATACGAGCAGTACTTC. Full variable domain (outside the CDR3, taken from reference TRBV9 and TRBJ2-7): DSGVTQTPKHLITATGQRVTLRCSPRSGDLSVYWYQQSLDQGLQFLIQYYNGEERAKGNILERFSAQQFPDLHSELNLSSLELGDSALYFCASSPQRGPYEQYFGPGTRLTVT.

This clonotype was observed a handful of times. This chain links TRBV20-1 with TRBJ2-6; 7 bases fit TRBD1. The length of the CDR3 is 17 residues. Germline CDR1 reads DFQATT; CDR2 reads SNEGSKA (reference sequence). V lost 0 bases and J lost 7; bases outside the gene matches: 12. CDR3 in DNA: TGCAGTGCTAGAGATCTCCGTGGACAGGTCCCTGCCAACGTCCTGACTTTC. Translation gives CSARDLRGQVPANVLTF.

The table lists this clonotype with many counts. The rearrangement joins TRBV6-6 to TRBJ1-1, with a tentative D call TRBD1 (6 bases). The germline V and J ends were trimmed by 7 bases and 8 bases, with 14 bases remaining between them. Germline loops: CDR1 MNHNY, CDR2 SVGAGI (reference sequence). This CDR3 is 12 amino acids long. CDR3 DNA sequence: TGTGCCAGCACCCTAAACAGGGAGGAAGCTTTCTTT. Translated, it gives CASTLNREEAFF.

This clonotype was recorded at least ten times. V is TRBV5-1 and J is TRBJ1-2; TRBD1 matches 7 bases. The CDR3 is 14 residues long. Looked up from germline, CDR1 is SGHRS and CDR2 is YFSETQ. The junction had 8 bases not matched to a gene; V was cut back by 1 base and J by 8 bases. CDR3 region: CASSLPTGPGGYTF. CDR3 nucleotide sequence: TGCGCCAGCAGCTTGCCGACAGGGCCAGGAGGCTACACCTTC. Variable domain in full (rest from reference TRBV5-1 and TRBJ1-2): KAGVTQTPRYLIKTRGQQVTLSCSPISGHRSVSWYQQTPGQGLQFLFEYFSETQRNKGNFPGRFSGRQFSNSRSEMNVSTLELGDSALYLCASSLPTGPGGYTFGSGTRLTVV.

In its sample, this clonotype was seen many times. This sequence joins TRBV20-1 and TRBJ2-3; D is tentatively TRBD1 or TRBD2 (5 bases each). V dropped 6 bases and J dropped 1 base, with 17 bases sitting between them. This CDR3 has 15 residues. Germline V gene data show CDR1 as DFQATT and CDR2 as SNEGSKA (reference sequence). This CDR3 is CSAQKGSLGTDTQYF. The CDR3 DNA reads TGCAGTGCGCAGAAGGGGAGTCTGGGCACAGATACGCAGTATTTT.

This clonotype came up many times. The V gene is TRBV5-1, the J gene TRBJ1-6; a weak D match, TRBD1 (6 bases). This CDR3 spans 15 amino acids. With 0 bases removed from V and 7 bases from J, the gap between germline ends came to 11 bases. In germline, CDR1 is SGHRS, CDR2 YFSETQ. The CDR3 bases are TGCGCCAGCAGCTTGGCGGGACATACCAATTCACCCCTCCACTTT. Protein: CASSLAGHTNSPLHF. The full variable domain, completed using reference TRBV5-1 and TRBJ1-6, is KAGVTQTPRYLIKTRGQQVTLSCSPISGHRSVSWYQQTPGQGLQFLFEYFSETQRNKGNFPGRFSGRQFSNSRSEMNVSTLELGDSALYLCASSLAGHTNSPLHFGNGTRLTVT.

This clonotype was picked up many times. The chain carries TRBV7-2 and TRBJ1-2; 11 bases agree with TRBD1. Germline V gene lookup returns CDR1 SGHTA and CDR2 FQGNSA. V lost 5 bases and J lost 8; bases outside the gene matches: 4. The CDR3 is 13 residues long. The CDR3 DNA reads TGTGCCAGCAGCCCAGGACAGGGGGCAGGCTACACCTTC. Protein sequence: CASSPGQGAGYTF. Full variable domain (outside the CDR3, taken from reference TRBV7-2 and TRBJ1-2): GAGVSQSPSNKVTEKGKDVELRCDPISGHTALYWYRQSLGQGLEFLIYFQGNSAPDKSGLPSDRFSAERTGGSVSTLTIQRTQQEDSAVYLCASSPGQGAGYTFGSGTRLTVV.

This clonotype was counted many times. The genes are TRBV7-3 and TRBJ1-6, with a possible D match to TRBD1 (5 bases). CDR3 length: 15 amino acids. V was pared by 2 bases and J by 7 bases, with 12 bases between. Germline CDR1 is SGHTA and CDR2 is FQGTGA. CDR3 in amino acids: CASSLWRQGNSPLHF. The CDR3 DNA follows: TGTGCCAGCAGCTTATGGAGGCAGGGCAATTCACCCCTCCACTTT.